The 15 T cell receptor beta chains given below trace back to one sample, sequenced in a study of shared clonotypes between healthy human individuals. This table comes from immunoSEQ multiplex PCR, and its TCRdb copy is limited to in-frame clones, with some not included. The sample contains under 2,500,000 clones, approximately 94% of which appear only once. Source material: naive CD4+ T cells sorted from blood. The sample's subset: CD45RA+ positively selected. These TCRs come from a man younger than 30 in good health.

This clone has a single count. The CDR3 spells CASSLDGRTPYEQYF. CDR3 DNA sequence: TGCGCCAGCAGCTTGGATGGCAGGACTCCCTACGAGCAGTACTTC. This chain joins TRBV5-1 and TRBJ2-7, with D tentatively TRBD2 (5 bases). The CDR3 sequence is 15 residues long. The V and J ends lost 0 bases and 2 bases respectively, with 12 bases between them. Germline CDR1 reads SGHRS; CDR2 reads YFSETQ.

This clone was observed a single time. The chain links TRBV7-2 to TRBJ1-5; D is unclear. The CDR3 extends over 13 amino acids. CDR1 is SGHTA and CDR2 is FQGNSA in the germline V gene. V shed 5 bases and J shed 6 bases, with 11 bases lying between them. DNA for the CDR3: TGTGCCAGCAGCCTCCCCGTTGGTCAGCCCCAGCATTTT. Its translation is CASSLPVGQPQHF. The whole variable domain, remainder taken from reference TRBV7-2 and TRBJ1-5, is GAGVSQSPSNKVTEKGKDVELRCDPISGHTALYWYRQSLGQGLEFLIYFQGNSAPDKSGLPSDRFSAERTGGSVSTLTIQRTQQEDSAVYLCASSLPVGQPQHFGDGTRLSIL.

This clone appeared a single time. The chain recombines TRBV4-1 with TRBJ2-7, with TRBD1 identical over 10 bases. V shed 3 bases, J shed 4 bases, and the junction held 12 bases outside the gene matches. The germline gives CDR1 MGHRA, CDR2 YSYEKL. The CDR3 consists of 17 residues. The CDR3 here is CASSQTQTGGFRYEQYF. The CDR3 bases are TGCGCCAGCAGCCAGACTCAGACAGGGGGCTTTCGATACGAGCAGTACTTC.

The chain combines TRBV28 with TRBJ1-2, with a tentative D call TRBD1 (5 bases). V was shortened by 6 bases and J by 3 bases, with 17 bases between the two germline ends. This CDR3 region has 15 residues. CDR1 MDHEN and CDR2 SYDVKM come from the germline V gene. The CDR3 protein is CASSSSGTADYGYTF. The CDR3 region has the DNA TGTGCCAGCAGCTCGTCCGGGACGGCGGACTATGGCTACACCTTC.

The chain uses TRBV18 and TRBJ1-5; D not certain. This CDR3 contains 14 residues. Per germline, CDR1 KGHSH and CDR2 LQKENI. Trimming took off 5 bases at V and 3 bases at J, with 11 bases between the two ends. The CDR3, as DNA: TGTGCCAGCTCATCATCAGGTTCCAATCAGCCCCAGCATTTT. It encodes CASSSSGSNQPQHF. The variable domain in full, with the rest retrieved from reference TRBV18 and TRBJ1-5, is NAGVMQNPRHLVRRRGQEARLRCSPMKGHSHVYWYRQLPEEGLKFMVYLQKENIIDESGMPKERFSAEFPKEGPSILRIQQVVRGDSAAYFCASSSSGSNQPQHFGDGTRLSIL.

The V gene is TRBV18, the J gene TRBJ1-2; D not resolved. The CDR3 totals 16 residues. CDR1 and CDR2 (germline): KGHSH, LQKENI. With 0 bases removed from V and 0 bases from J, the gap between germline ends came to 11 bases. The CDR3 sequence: CASSPPEVRPNYGYTF. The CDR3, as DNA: TGTGCCAGCTCACCACCTGAGGTCAGACCTAACTATGGCTACACCTTC.

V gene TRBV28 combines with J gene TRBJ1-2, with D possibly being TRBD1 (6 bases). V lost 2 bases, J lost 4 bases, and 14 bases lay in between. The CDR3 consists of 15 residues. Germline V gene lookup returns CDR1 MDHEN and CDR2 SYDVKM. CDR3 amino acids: CASSLNRGPGYGYTF. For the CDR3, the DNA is TGTGCCAGCAGTTTAAACCGGGGGCCTGGCTATGGCTACACCTTC.

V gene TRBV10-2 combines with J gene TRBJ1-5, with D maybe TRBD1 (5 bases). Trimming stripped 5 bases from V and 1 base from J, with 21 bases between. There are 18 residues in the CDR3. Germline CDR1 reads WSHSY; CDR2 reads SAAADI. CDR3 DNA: TGCGCCAGCAGTTCCCCCCCAGGGCGGGGCGGAAGCAATCAGCCCCAGCATTTT. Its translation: CASSSPPGRGGSNQPQHF.

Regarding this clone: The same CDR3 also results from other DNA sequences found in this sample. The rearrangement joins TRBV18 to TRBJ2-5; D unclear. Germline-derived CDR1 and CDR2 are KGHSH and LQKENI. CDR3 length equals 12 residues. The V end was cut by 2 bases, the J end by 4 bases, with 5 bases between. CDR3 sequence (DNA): TGTGCCAGCTCACCATCTGGAGAGACCCAGTACTTC. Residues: CASSPSGETQYF.

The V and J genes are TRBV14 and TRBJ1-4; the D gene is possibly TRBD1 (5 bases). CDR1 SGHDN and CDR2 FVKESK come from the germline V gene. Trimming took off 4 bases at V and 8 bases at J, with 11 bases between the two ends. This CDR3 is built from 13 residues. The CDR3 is CASSRNDREKLFF. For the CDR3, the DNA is TGTGCCAGCAGCCGAAATGACAGAGAAAAACTGTTTTTT.

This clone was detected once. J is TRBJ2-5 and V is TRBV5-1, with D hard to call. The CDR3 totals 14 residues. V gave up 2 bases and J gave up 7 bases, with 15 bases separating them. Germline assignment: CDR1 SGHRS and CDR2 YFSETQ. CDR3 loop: CASSLESKSATQYF. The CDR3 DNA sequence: TGCGCCAGCAGCTTAGAATCGAAGAGTGCGACCCAGTACTTC.

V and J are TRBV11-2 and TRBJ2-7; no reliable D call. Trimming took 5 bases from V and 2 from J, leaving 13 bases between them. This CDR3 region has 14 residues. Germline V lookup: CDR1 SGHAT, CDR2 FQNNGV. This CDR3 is CASSPSIVPYEQYF. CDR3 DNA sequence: TGTGCCAGCAGCCCCTCTATAGTCCCCTACGAGCAGTACTTC.

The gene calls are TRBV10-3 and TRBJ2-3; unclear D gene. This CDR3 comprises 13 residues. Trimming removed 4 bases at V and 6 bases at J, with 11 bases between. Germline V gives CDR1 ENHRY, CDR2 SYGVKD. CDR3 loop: CAISGYAGDTQYF. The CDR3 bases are TGTGCCATCAGTGGATACGCCGGGGATACGCAGTATTTT.

This CDR3 is CASSRLAGGISVIHEQYF. The CDR3 bases are TGTGCCAGCTCACGACTAGCGGGGGGAATCTCGGTAATCCACGAGCAGTACTTC. The chain carries TRBV18 and TRBJ2-7, with 13 bases fitting TRBD2. Per germline, CDR1 KGHSH and CDR2 LQKENI. The CDR3 length is 18 residues. Losses at the gene ends were 4 bases for V and 5 bases for J; bases not matched to a gene: 14. The full variable domain, in which reference TRBV18 and TRBJ2-7 provide the parts outside the CDR3, is NAGVMQNPRHLVRRRGQEARLRCSPMKGHSHVYWYRQLPEEGLKFMVYLQKENIIDESGMPKERFSAEFPKEGPSILRIQQVVRGDSAAYFCASSRLAGGISVIHEQYFGPGTRLTVT.

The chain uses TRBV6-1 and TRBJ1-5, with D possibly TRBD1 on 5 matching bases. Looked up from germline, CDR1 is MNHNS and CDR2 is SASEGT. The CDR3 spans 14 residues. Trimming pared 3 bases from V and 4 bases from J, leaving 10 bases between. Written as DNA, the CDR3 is TGTGCCAGCAGTGATTGGGGGGTAAATCAGCCCCAGCATTTT. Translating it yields CASSDWGVNQPQHF.